This T cell receptor (beta chain) is drawn from a study of cytomegalovirus exposure and HLA in healthy donors. The wider study: Researchers found that just over 80% of 300 to 450 genotyped donors fell within the Caucasian-associated ancestry cluster.

The CDR3 is 14 amino acids. Trimming took 4 bases from V and 3 from J; bases not matched to a gene: 4. Germline V gene data show CDR1 as MGHDK and CDR2 as SYGVNS. The PCR made use of 60 Vbeta and 13 Jbeta primers. In the original processing: Unique TCR beta chains totaled around 86 million in a later count, with around 10 million of them shared. Some clones are missing from TCRdb's copy, which holds only in-frame ones; the method was immunoSEQ multiplex PCR. The DNA gave D and trimming, while V, J and clone size come from that table. The sample shows about 160,000 clones, 80% of them seen only once. General study results and limits: Versus the approximately 720-donor mean, an Asian-associated ancestry cluster reportedly showed fewer N-insertions in a later analysis.

Comments on this clone: Its target is unknown.

This sequence originates from a woman between 45 and 65 years old in good health and CMV-seropositive. J is TRBJ2-7 and V is TRBV25-1; 9 positions match TRBD1. The sample consisted of PBMCs. In DNA, the CDR3 is TGTGCCAGCAGTGCCCCGGACAGGGGCTACGAGCAGTACTTC. Translation gives CASSAPDRGYEQYF.